The text below deals with one T cell receptor (beta chain). In the original analysis: How many nucleated cells were present was estimated from reference gene primer amplification. Method: immunoSEQ multiplex PCR; TCRdb's copy keeps in-frame clones and lacks some. V, J and clone size were drawn from that table, and D and trimming were deduced from the DNA. There are fewer than 250,000 clones in the sample; approximately 83% occur only once, and about 7.4% lies in the top ten. The data derive from a study of blood T cell repertoires in COVID-19. As for the study in general: Sites in the United States, Italy and Spain provided acute and convalescent COVID-19 samples. The cDNA or gDNA used as material had been derived from T cells, B-cell-depleted T cells, or PBMCs.

V gave up 5 bases and J gave up 0 bases; unmatched junction bases: 4. The germline gives CDR1 KGHSH, CDR2 LQKENI. The CDR3 sequence is 16 residues long. The clonotype was recovered from a woman in her forties or fifties with acute or convalescent COVID-19. This chain links TRBV18 with TRBJ2-2, with TRBD1 matching over 9 bases. The material sequenced was peripheral blood. The CDR3 sequence is CASSEQGATNTGELFF. The CDR3 nucleotides are TGTGCCAGCTCAGAACAGGGGGCAACGAACACCGGGGAGCTGTTTTTT.